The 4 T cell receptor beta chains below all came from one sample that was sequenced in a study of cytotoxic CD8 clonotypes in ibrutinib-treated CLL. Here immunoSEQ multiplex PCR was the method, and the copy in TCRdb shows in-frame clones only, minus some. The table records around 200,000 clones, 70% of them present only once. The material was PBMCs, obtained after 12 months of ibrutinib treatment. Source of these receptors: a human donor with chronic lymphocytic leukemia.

The CDR3 here is CASTPIGGNEQYF. The CDR3 nucleotides are TGTGCCAGCACCCCAATAGGGGGGAACGAGCAGTACTTC. This rearrangement joins TRBV7-9 to TRBJ2-7; D is tentatively TRBD1 or TRBD2 (6 bases each). V lost 7 bases to trimming and J lost 5 bases, with 15 bases between them. The CDR3 spans 13 residues. Germline CDR1 reads SEHNR; CDR2 reads FQNEAQ (reference sequence).

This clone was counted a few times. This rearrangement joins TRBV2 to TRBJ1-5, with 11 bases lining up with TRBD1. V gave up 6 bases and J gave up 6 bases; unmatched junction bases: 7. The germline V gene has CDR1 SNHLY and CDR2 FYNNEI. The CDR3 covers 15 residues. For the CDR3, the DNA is TGTGCCAGCAGCCGGACAGGGGGCGTTGGTCAGCCCCAGCATTTT. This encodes CASSRTGGVGQPQHF.

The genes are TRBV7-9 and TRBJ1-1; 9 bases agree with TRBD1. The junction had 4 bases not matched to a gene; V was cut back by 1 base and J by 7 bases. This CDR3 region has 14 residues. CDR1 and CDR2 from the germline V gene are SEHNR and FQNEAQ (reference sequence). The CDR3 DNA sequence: TGTGCCAGCAGCTTAGAAGACAGGGGGTTTGAAGCTTTCTTT. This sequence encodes CASSLEDRGFEAFF.

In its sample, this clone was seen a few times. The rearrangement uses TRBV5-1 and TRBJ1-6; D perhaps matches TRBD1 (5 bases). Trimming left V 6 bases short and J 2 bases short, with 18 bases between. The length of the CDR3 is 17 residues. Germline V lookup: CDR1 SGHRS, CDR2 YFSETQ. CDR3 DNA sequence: TGCGCCAGCACCCTTGGCGACAGCCGAACCTATAATTCACCCCTCCACTTT. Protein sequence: CASTLGDSRTYNSPLHF.